One sample yielded the 18 T cell receptor beta chains listed below, sequenced in a study of cytomegalovirus exposure and HLA in healthy donors. Using immunoSEQ multiplex PCR, the repertoire was profiled, and TCRdb retains in-frame clones only, with some absent. The table lists about 260,000 clones, about 90% of them singletons. The sequenced sample consisted of PBMCs. These receptor sequences come from a woman in her thirties in good health and CMV-seronegative.

V usage is TRBV28 and J usage is TRBJ2-7; D might be TRBD2 (6 bases). Germline V gene lookup returns CDR1 MDHEN and CDR2 SYDVKM. The CDR3 has 14 residues. Trimming removed 2 bases from V and 3 bases from J, with 11 bases in between. In DNA, the CDR3 is TGTGCCAGCAGTTTACGGGGGAGGAGCTACGAGCAGTACTTC. Amino acids: CASSLRGRSYEQYF.

This clone occurred once. The CDR3 loop is CASSLQGFGTDTQYF. The CDR3 DNA is TGTGCCAGCAGCTTACAGGGGTTTGGTACAGATACGCAGTATTTT. The chain employs TRBV7-3 and TRBJ2-3, with D possibly matching TRBD1 (6 bases). CDR1 SGHTA and CDR2 FQGTGA come from the germline V gene. The CDR3 is 15 amino acids. The V end was cut by 2 bases, the J end by 3 bases, with 12 bases between.

The J gene is TRBJ2-7, the V gene TRBV7-2; 7 bases align to TRBD1. The germline V gene encodes CDR1 SGHTA and CDR2 FQGNSA. The CDR3 is 13 amino acids. The junction had 5 bases not matched to a gene; V was cut back by 5 bases and J by 4 bases. DNA for the CDR3: TGTGCCAGCAGCCCAGACAGGGCGTACGAGCAGTACTTC. Its translation is CASSPDRAYEQYF.

V usage is TRBV6-1 and J usage is TRBJ2-7; 9 nucleotides match TRBD1. CDR3 size: 15 residues. Germline CDR1 MNHNS, CDR2 SASEGT. V shed 6 bases and J 2 bases; nucleotides not matched to a gene: 8. The CDR3 DNA reads as TGTGCCAGCAGCACACCCGGGACAGGGACCTACGAGCAGTACTTC. Its translation is CASSTPGTGTYEQYF.

V and J are TRBV4-1 and TRBJ2-7; 10 bases are a match to TRBD1. Germline CDR1 and CDR2: MGHRA and YSYEKL. Trimming removed 5 bases from V and 2 bases from J; junction bases left unmatched: 0. The CDR3 covers 13 residues. In DNA form, the CDR3 reads TGCGCCAGCAGCGGACAGGGGGCCTACGAGCAGTACTTC. This translates into CASSGQGAYEQYF.

The chain combines TRBV11-2 with TRBJ2-7; 8 bases agree with TRBD2. CDR3 length: 18 residues. Germline V lookup: CDR1 SGHAT, CDR2 FQNNGV. V lost 5 bases and J lost 4; bases outside the gene matches: 19. The CDR3 nucleotides read TGTGCCAGCAGCCCGCAACCCCCGGGACTAGGAGACGCTTACGAGCAGTACTTC. Translation gives CASSPQPPGLGDAYEQYF.

The sample holds a few counts of this clone. The chain is built from TRBV7-6 and TRBJ2-7; 9 positions match TRBD2. Germline CDR1 reads SGHVS; CDR2 reads FNYEAQ. The CDR3 has 15 residues. Losses at the gene ends were 5 bases for V and 5 bases for J; bases not matched to a gene: 10. In nucleotides, the CDR3 is TGTGCCAGCAGCCCAAAGGCTAGCGGGACCAACGAGCAGTACTTC. Residues: CASSPKASGTNEQYF.

V and J are TRBV5-6 and TRBJ2-7; TRBD2 matches at 8 bases. V shed 2 bases and J 4 bases; nucleotides not matched to a gene: 5. CDR1 SGHDT and CDR2 YYEEEE come from the germline V gene. CDR3 size: 14 residues. The CDR3 reads CASSFGLAGYEQYF. CDR3 DNA sequence: TGTGCCAGCAGCTTCGGCCTAGCGGGTTACGAGCAGTACTTC.

The J gene is TRBJ2-3, the V gene TRBV11-3; 13 nucleotides align to TRBD2. After removal of 0 bases from V and 0 bases from J, the junction contained 3 bases not matched to a gene. This CDR3 has 18 amino acids. Germline CDR1 is SGHNT and CDR2 is YENEEA. The CDR3 region has the DNA TGTGCCAGCAGCTTAGAAGGGACTAGCGGGACTAGCACAGATACGCAGTATTTT. Its protein is CASSLEGTSGTSTDTQYF.

The chain recombines TRBV27 with TRBJ2-2; TRBD2 matches at 12 bases. Germline CDR1 reads MNHEY; CDR2 reads SMNVEV (reference sequence). This CDR3 is 15 amino acids long. After removal of 2 bases from V and 5 bases from J, the junction contained 0 bases not matched to a gene. The CDR3 reads CASSLLAGGTGELFF. In DNA, the CDR3 is TGTGCCAGCAGTTTACTAGCGGGAGGGACCGGGGAGCTGTTTTTT.

CDR3: CASRVRDRGRREQYF. The CDR3 bases are TGTGCCAGCAGAGTCCGGGACAGGGGGCGTCGAGAGCAGTACTTC. This chain uses TRBV7-3 with TRBJ2-7; 12 nucleotides match TRBD1. Germline V gives CDR1 SGHTA, CDR2 FQGTGA. The CDR3 totals 15 residues. Trimming cost V 6 bases and J 7 bases; bases outside gene matches: 10.

This chain connects TRBV27 to TRBJ2-7, with 9 bases that match TRBD1. V dropped 3 bases and J dropped 6; count of bases not matched to a gene: 6. Germline V gene sequence: CDR1 MNHEY, CDR2 SMNVEV (reference sequence). This CDR3 is built from 14 residues. In DNA form, the CDR3 reads TGTGCCAGCAGTTTCGGGACAGGGCAAGTCGAGCAGTACTTC. Translating it yields CASSFGTGQVEQYF.

The chain uses TRBV9 and TRBJ2-1; the match to TRBD2 covers 14 bases. This CDR3 contains 17 residues. The germline CDR1 and CDR2 sequences are SGDLS and YYNGEE. J was trimmed by 7 bases and V by 0 bases; bases with no gene match: 6. The CDR3 bases are TGTGCCAGCAGCGTAGAGGTGGGACTAGCGGGAGAGAATGAGCAGTTCTTC. Translation gives CASSVEVGLAGENEQFF. Full variable domain (remainder filled in from reference TRBV9 and TRBJ2-1): DSGVTQTPKHLITATGQRVTLRCSPRSGDLSVYWYQQSLDQGLQFLIQYYNGEERAKGNILERFSAQQFPDLHSELNLSSLELGDSALYFCASSVEVGLAGENEQFFGPGTRLTVL.

The DNA of the CDR3 is TGTGCCAGCAGTGGACAGGGGGCGCAAAATGAAAAACTGTTTTTT. This sequence encodes CASSGQGAQNEKLFF. The V and J genes are TRBV9 and TRBJ1-4; 11 positions match TRBD1. After removal of 5 bases from V and 5 bases from J, the junction contained 5 bases not matched to a gene. CDR3 length: 15 amino acids. Germline V gives CDR1 SGDLS, CDR2 YYNGEE.

The V and J genes are TRBV4-3 and TRBJ2-1, with 7 bases identical to TRBD2. Trimming removed 3 bases from V and 3 bases from J; junction bases left unmatched: 2. The CDR3 consists of 14 residues. CDR1 and CDR2 (germline): LGHNA, YSLEER. CDR3 sequence: CASSQGGGYNEQFF. DNA for the CDR3: TGCGCCAGCAGCCAGGGGGGGGGCTACAATGAGCAGTTCTTC.

The rearrangement joins TRBV9 to TRBJ2-3; unclear D gene. V was clipped by 3 bases and J by 0 bases, with 5 bases between them. CDR1 and CDR2 (germline): SGDLS, YYNGEE. CDR3 length: 13 amino acids. CDR3: CASSGVSTDTQYF. The CDR3 nucleotides read TGTGCCAGCAGCGGAGTTAGCACAGATACGCAGTATTTT.

This chain connects TRBV4-3 to TRBJ2-1; D remains unclear. The CDR3 loop spans 15 amino acids. V shed 3 bases and J shed 0 bases, with 9 bases lying between them. Germline assignment: CDR1 LGHNA and CDR2 YSLEER. In DNA, the CDR3 is TGCGCCAGCAGCCAGAGGCCAGACTCCTACAATGAGCAGTTCTTC. Translating it yields CASSQRPDSYNEQFF.

This clone occurred once. The chain has TRBV6-5 and TRBJ2-5; no clear D. CDR3 size: 14 residues. Per the germline V gene, CDR1 is MNHEY and CDR2 is SVGAGI. Trimming cost V 0 bases and J 7 bases, with 12 bases left between them. CDR3 sequence (DNA): TGTGCCAGCAGTTACTCGTTTGCAGACGTGACCCAGTACTTC. Protein: CASSYSFADVTQYF.